Following are 13 T cell receptor beta chains from one sample sequenced in a study of cytomegalovirus exposure and HLA in healthy donors. With 60 Vbeta and 13 Jbeta primers, the PCR was carried out. Using immunoSEQ multiplex PCR, the repertoire was profiled, and TCRdb retains in-frame clones only, with some absent. The sample comprises 140,000 to 150,000 clones, roughly 85% of which are singletons, and 1.7% rests with the top ten. The sample comprised PBMCs. The receptor set was obtained from a woman in her twenties or thirties in good health and CMV-seronegative.

J is TRBJ2-7 and V is TRBV27; 7 bases align to TRBD1. Germline-derived CDR1 and CDR2 are MNHEY and SMNVEV (reference sequence). The length of the CDR3 is 15 residues. The junction had 5 bases not matched to a gene; V was cut back by 3 bases and J by 0 bases. The CDR3 loop is CASSFWDRSSYEQYF. DNA for the CDR3: TGTGCCAGCAGTTTTTGGGACAGAAGCTCCTACGAGCAGTACTTC.

The chain recombines TRBV6-1 with TRBJ1-6; D is unclear. V was shortened by 5 bases and J by 5 bases, with 10 bases between the two germline ends. The CDR3 is 14 amino acids. The V gene's germline CDR1 is MNHNS and CDR2 SASEGT. The chain's CDR3 is CASSTVGNNSPLHF. In DNA, the CDR3 is TGTGCCAGCAGTACAGTCGGGAATAATTCACCCCTCCACTTT.

The sample holds a few counts of this clone. The chain is built from TRBV7-9 and TRBJ2-1; D might be TRBD2 (7 bases). Looked up from germline, CDR1 is SEHNR and CDR2 is FQNEAQ (reference sequence). V lost 5 bases and J lost 8, with 13 bases in between. This CDR3 has 13 amino acids. The CDR3 nucleotides read TGTGCCAGCAGCGAAGGGGGAGGGCATGAGCAGTTCTTC. This codes for CASSEGGGHEQFF.

This clone was observed a few times. The chain carries TRBV30 and TRBJ1-1; tentative D call: TRBD1 (6 bases). The CDR3 has 12 amino acids. Germline CDR1 GTSNPN, CDR2 SVGIG (reference sequence). Trimming stripped 3 bases from V and 6 bases from J, with 11 bases between. CDR3 sequence reads: CAWRGTISEAFF. In DNA form, the CDR3 reads TGTGCCTGGAGGGGGACAATTTCTGAAGCTTTCTTT.

The chain is built from TRBV6-1 and TRBJ1-5, with 7 positions matching TRBD1. The CDR3 is 13 residues long. With 8 bases clipped from V and 3 bases from J, the junction kept 4 bases outside the gene matches. CDR1 and CDR2 from the germline V gene are MNHNS and SASEGT. The CDR3 bases are TGTGCCAGCGGGGACAGAGTCAATCAGCCCCAGCATTTT. This codes for CASGDRVNQPQHF.

The chain recombines TRBV27 with TRBJ1-6, with 7 bases aligning to TRBD1. J lost 8 bases, V lost 3 bases, and 4 bases had no gene match. In germline, CDR1 is MNHEY, CDR2 SMNVEV (reference sequence). The CDR3 totals 14 residues. CDR3 coding DNA: TGTGCCAGCAGTTTGAGCAGGGGGGATTCACCCCTCCACTTT. Its translation: CASSLSRGDSPLHF.

The J gene is TRBJ1-4, the V gene TRBV18, with TRBD1 matching over 7 bases. The ends lost 4 bases at V and 2 bases at J; junction bases unmatched: 7. The CDR3 is made up of 16 amino acids. Germline values: CDR1 KGHSH, CDR2 LQKENI. The chain's CDR3 is CASSLTGAPTNEKLFF. The CDR3 nucleotides are TGTGCCAGCTCACTTACAGGGGCGCCCACTAATGAAAAACTGTTTTTT.

The V and J genes are TRBV5-4 and TRBJ1-3; the D is unclear. This CDR3 comprises 15 residues. Per germline, CDR1 SGHNT and CDR2 YYREEE (reference sequence). Trimming removed 2 bases from V and 0 bases from J, with 9 bases in between. The CDR3 nucleotides read TGTGCCAGCAGCTTAGCGGTATCCTCTGGAAACACCATATATTTT. Translation: CASSLAVSSGNTIYF.

This clone appeared a few times. The chain is built from TRBV13 and TRBJ2-7, with D tentatively TRBD1 (6 bases). Germline V lookup: CDR1 PRHDT, CDR2 FYEKMQ (reference sequence). V lost 5 bases, J lost 3 bases, and 20 bases lay in between. This CDR3 is built from 16 residues. The CDR3 reads CASSDRGQSNFYEQYF. For the CDR3, the DNA is TGTGCCAGCAGCGACAGAGGACAGTCCAACTTCTACGAGCAGTACTTC.

The chain combines TRBV11-2 with TRBJ1-1, with 7 bases fitting TRBD1. Germline CDR1 reads SGHAT; CDR2 reads FQNNGV. The J segment lost 2 bases and the V segment lost 6 bases, leaving 18 bases of the junction unmatched. The CDR3 is made up of 18 amino acids. This chain's CDR3 is CASSQQGREHAANTEAFF. CDR3 in DNA: TGTGCCAGCAGTCAACAGGGGAGAGAGCATGCGGCCAACACTGAAGCTTTCTTT.

This clone was seen a handful of times. The chain uses TRBV27 and TRBJ1-5, with D tentatively TRBD1 (6 bases). CDR1 and CDR2 (germline): MNHEY, SMNVEV (reference sequence). The CDR3 totals 15 residues. Trimming removed 2 bases at V and 5 bases at J, with 13 bases between. In DNA, the CDR3 is TGTGCCAGCAGTTTAGTGGGTCAGGGGCATCAGCCCCAGCATTTT. Protein product: CASSLVGQGHQPQHF.

This clone was recorded once. V and J are TRBV20-1 and TRBJ1-4; 11 bases are a match to TRBD1. CDR1 DFQATT and CDR2 SNEGSKA come from the germline V gene (reference sequence). V gave up 4 bases and J gave up 14 bases; unmatched junction bases: 3. This CDR3 has 11 residues. The CDR3 is CSATRDRGLFF. The DNA for the CDR3 is TGCAGTGCTACCCGGGACAGGGGGCTGTTTTTT.

To note about this clone: The sample contains more than one DNA sequence encoding this CDR3. The chain recombines TRBV6-5 with TRBJ1-2, with D unresolved. CDR1 MNHEY and CDR2 SVGAGI come from the germline V gene. Trimming pared 6 bases from V and 4 bases from J, leaving 12 bases between. This CDR3 spans 13 amino acids. The CDR3 loop reads CASSPGGVYGYTF. The CDR3, as DNA: TGTGCCAGCAGCCCCGGCGGCGTCTATGGCTACACCTTC.